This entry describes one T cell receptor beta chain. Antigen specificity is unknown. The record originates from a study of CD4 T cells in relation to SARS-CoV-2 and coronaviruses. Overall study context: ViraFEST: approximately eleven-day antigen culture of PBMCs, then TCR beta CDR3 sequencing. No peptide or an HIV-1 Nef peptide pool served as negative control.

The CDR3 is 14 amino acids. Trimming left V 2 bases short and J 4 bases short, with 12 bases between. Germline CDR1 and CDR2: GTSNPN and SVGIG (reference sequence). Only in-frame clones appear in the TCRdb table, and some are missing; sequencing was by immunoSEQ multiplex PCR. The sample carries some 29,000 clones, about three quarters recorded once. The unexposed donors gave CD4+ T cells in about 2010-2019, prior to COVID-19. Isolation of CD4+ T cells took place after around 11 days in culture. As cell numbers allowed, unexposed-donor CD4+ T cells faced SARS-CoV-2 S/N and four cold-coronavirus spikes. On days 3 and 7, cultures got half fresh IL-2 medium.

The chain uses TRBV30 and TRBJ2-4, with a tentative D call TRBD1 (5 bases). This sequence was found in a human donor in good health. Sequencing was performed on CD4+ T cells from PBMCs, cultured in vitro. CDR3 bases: TGTGCCTGGAGTACACAGGCGTTGAAAAACATTCAGTACTTC. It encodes CAWSTQALKNIQYF.